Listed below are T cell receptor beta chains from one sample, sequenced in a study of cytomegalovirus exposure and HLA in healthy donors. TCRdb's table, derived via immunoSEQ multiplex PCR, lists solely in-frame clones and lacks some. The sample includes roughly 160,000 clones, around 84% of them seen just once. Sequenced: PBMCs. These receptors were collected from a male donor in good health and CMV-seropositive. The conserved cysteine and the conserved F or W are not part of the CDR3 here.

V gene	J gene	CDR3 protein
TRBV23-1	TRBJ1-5	ASSPNQPQH
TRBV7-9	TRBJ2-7	ASSYRDFGSYEQY
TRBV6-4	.	ASSELAGRAYEQY
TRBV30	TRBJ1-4	AWSRGGRGQVF
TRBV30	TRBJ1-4	AWTGDRKNEKLF
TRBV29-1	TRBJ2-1	SVAPGVNEQF
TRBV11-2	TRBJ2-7	ASSLDRRPSSYEQY
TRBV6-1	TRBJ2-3	ASSEQAGESDTQY
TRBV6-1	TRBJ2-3	ASTGLDTQY
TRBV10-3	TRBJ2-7	AIQRLAGPYEQY
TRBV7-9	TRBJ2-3	ASTRDRGTDTQY
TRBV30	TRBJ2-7	ASSGGIMYEQY
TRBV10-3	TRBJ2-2	AILRDRSANTGELF
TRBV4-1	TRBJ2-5	ASSQDKALAGAETQY
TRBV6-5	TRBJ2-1	ASSQGLRRF